These 27 T cell receptor beta chains came from one sample sequenced in a study of blood T cell repertoires in COVID-19. Sequencing was performed with immunoSEQ multiplex PCR; in TCRdb, only in-frame clones are kept and a portion is missing. Of 95,000 to 100,000 clones listed, 85% were seen once; the top ten hold around 2%. Input material: peripheral blood. The receptors derive from a woman in her sixties or seventies with active or convalescent COVID-19.

The J gene is TRBJ1-2, the V gene TRBV28, with unresolved D. V was clipped by 5 bases and J by 7 bases, with 23 bases between them. The length of the CDR3 is 16 residues. Germline V gene lookup returns CDR1 MDHEN and CDR2 SYDVKM. The CDR3 is CASSPPAGSDPSGYTF. DNA for the CDR3: TGTGCCAGCAGTCCTCCTGCCGGGTCCGATCCTTCTGGCTACACCTTC.

V and J are TRBV3-1 (or the pseudogene TRBV3-2) and TRBJ1-6; 9 nucleotides align to TRBD1. Germline V gene lookup returns CDR1 LGHDT and CDR2 YNNKEL (reference sequence). This CDR3 spans 16 amino acids. The V and J ends lost 2 bases and 6 bases, in that order; junction bases with no gene match: 5. DNA for the CDR3: TGTGCCAGCAGCCAAAGGGGACAGGGTTTTAATTCACCCCTCCACTTT. The encoded protein is CASSQRGQGFNSPLHF.

This clone was seen only once. The J gene is TRBJ1-5, the V gene TRBV6-2 or TRBV6-3; D might be TRBD1 (6 bases). Germline CDR1 is MNHEY and CDR2 is SVGEGT. V was clipped by 6 bases and J by 3 bases, with 24 bases between them. This CDR3 is 18 amino acids long. CDR3 region: CASSPKPTKGGFNQPQHF. CDR3 bases: TGTGCCAGCAGCCCAAAACCCACAAAAGGGGGTTTCAATCAGCCCCAGCATTTT.

J is TRBJ2-2 and V is TRBV5-6, with D tentatively TRBD1 (5 bases). The germline CDR1 and CDR2 sequences are SGHDT and YYEEEE. V lost 4 bases and J lost 0, with 7 bases in between. CDR3 length: 14 residues. CDR3 DNA: TGTGCCAGCAGCCGGACAACGAACACCGGGGAGCTGTTTTTT. Its translation is CASSRTTNTGELFF.

V gene TRBV30 combines with J gene TRBJ2-7; 9 bases are shared with TRBD2. The V gene end was trimmed by 5 bases and the J gene end by 3 bases; junction bases not matched to a gene: 8. Germline V lookup: CDR1 GTSNPN, CDR2 SVGIG (reference sequence). The CDR3 extends over 14 amino acids. This CDR3 reads CAWSGGGGIYEQYF. The CDR3 DNA sequence: TGTGCCTGGTCTGGCGGGGGGGGCATCTACGAGCAGTACTTC.

This clone was observed a single time. The V gene is TRBV9, the J gene TRBJ2-1; 8 bases map to TRBD2. Per germline, CDR1 SGDLS and CDR2 YYNGEE. The CDR3 runs to 17 residues. V shed 0 bases and J 7 bases; nucleotides not matched to a gene: 12. The CDR3 bases are TGTGCCAGCAGCGTAGTCCCCCTATCCGGGAGGGTTAATGAGCAGTTCTTC. Translated: CASSVVPLSGRVNEQFF.

The V and J genes are TRBV18 and TRBJ1-2; D not resolved. Trimming left V 1 base short and J 8 bases short, with 11 bases between. This CDR3 comprises 13 residues. From germline, CDR1 is KGHSH and CDR2 LQKENI. In DNA form, the CDR3 reads TGTGCCAGCTCACCACGGGAGAAGGGAGGCTACACCTTC. Amino acid sequence: CASSPREKGGYTF.

This chain uses TRBV11-3 with TRBJ1-4; perhaps TRBD1 as D (5 bases). Per germline, CDR1 SGHNT and CDR2 YENEEA. Between the trimmed V and J ends, which lost 4 bases and 0 bases, there was a span of 9 bases. The CDR3 consists of 15 residues. This chain's CDR3 is CASSSGGPTNEKLFF. CDR3 DNA: TGTGCCAGCAGCTCGGGGGGACCAACTAATGAAAAACTGTTTTTT.

The chain uses TRBV19 and TRBJ1-2; D remains unclear. Per germline, CDR1 LNHDA and CDR2 SQIVND (reference sequence). The CDR3 length is 14 residues. Trimming removed 9 bases from V and 6 bases from J, with 20 bases in between. This CDR3 reads CASGRGQVFNGYTF. The CDR3 DNA is TGTGCCAGCGGACGGGGTCAGGTCTTTAATGGCTACACCTTC.

Remarks on this clone: Sequence at one end of the junction differs from germline and may be a read error. The chain combines TRBV7-7 with TRBJ2-5; tentatively, D is TRBD1 (6 bases). This CDR3 is built from 13 residues. Germline V CDR1 and CDR2: SSHAT, FNYEAQ (reference sequence). The CDR3 is CASSLAGTSTQYF. The CDR3 DNA follows: TGTGCTAGCAGCCTGGCCGGGACATCGACCCAGTACTTC. The complete variable domain, with remaining parts taken from reference TRBV7-7 and TRBJ2-5, reads GAGVSQSPRYKVTKRGQDVTLRCDPISSHATLYWYQQALGQGPEFLTYFNYEAQPDKSGLPSDRFSAERPEGSISTLTIQRTEQRDSAMYRCASSLAGTSTQYFGPGTRLLVL.

The chain couples TRBV6-1 to TRBJ2-1, with 9 bases fitting TRBD2. The trim removed 1 base at V and 8 bases at J, leaving 6 bases unmatched. Germline V gene lookup returns CDR1 MNHNS and CDR2 SASEGT. The CDR3 covers 15 residues. The CDR3 nucleotides read TGTGCCAGCAGTGAAGGGTTAGCGGGAGTCGATGAGCAGTTCTTC. Protein: CASSEGLAGVDEQFF.

V usage is TRBV6-6 and J usage is TRBJ1-6; 7 bases match TRBD1. Germline lookup yields CDR1 MNHNY and CDR2 SVGAGI (reference sequence). The J segment lost 0 bases and the V segment lost 5 bases, leaving 4 bases of the junction unmatched. CDR3 length: 16 amino acids. CDR3 DNA: TGTGCCAGCAGTCGACAGGGTAGCTCCTATAATTCACCCCTCCACTTT. This translates into CASSRQGSSYNSPLHF.

The rearrangement links TRBV28 to TRBJ2-1, with no clear D. The germline V and J ends were trimmed by 3 bases and 4 bases, with 4 bases remaining between them. The CDR3 runs 12 residues. Germline lookup yields CDR1 MDHEN and CDR2 SYDVKM. DNA for the CDR3: TGTGCCAGCAGTTTGAGGTACAATGAGCAGTTCTTC. Its protein product is CASSLRYNEQFF.

This chain connects TRBV10-1 to TRBJ2-1, with 10 bases fitting TRBD1. The CDR3 spans 12 residues. Trimming removed 9 bases from V and 7 bases from J; junction bases left unmatched: 3. Looked up from germline, CDR1 is WNHNN and CDR2 is SYGVQD (reference sequence). The CDR3 loop reads CARDRGGNEQFF. The CDR3 nucleotides read TGCGCCAGGGACAGGGGGGGGAATGAGCAGTTCTTC.

The chain uses TRBV5-4 and TRBJ2-1; TRBD2 matches at 12 bases. Trimming cost V 3 bases and J 7 bases; bases outside gene matches: 11. CDR1 and CDR2 from the germline V gene are SGHNT and YYREEE (reference sequence). The CDR3 has 17 amino acids. DNA of the CDR3: TGTGCCAGCAGCTCCAGTCCTAGCGGGGGGGCCGGGAATGAGCAGTTCTTC. This codes for CASSSSPSGGAGNEQFF.

This chain uses TRBV28 with TRBJ1-4; no definite D call. With 8 bases removed from V and 3 bases from J, the gap between germline ends came to 13 bases. The length of the CDR3 is 14 residues. Germline CDR1 MDHEN, CDR2 SYDVKM. DNA for the CDR3: TGTGCCAGCGGAAGACTTGTGGCTAATGAAAAACTGTTTTTT. This encodes CASGRLVANEKLFF.

The chain employs TRBV10-3 and TRBJ1-4; the match to TRBD1 covers 8 bases. From germline, CDR1 is ENHRY and CDR2 SYGVKD. Germline trimming cut 2 bases from V and 5 bases from J; bases unmatched to any gene: 4. The CDR3 length is 15 residues. The CDR3 sequence: CAISEGQGPNEKLFF. DNA of the CDR3: TGTGCCATCAGTGAGGGACAGGGTCCAAATGAAAAACTGTTTTTT.

This clone was counted once. J is TRBJ2-2 and V is TRBV4-3; D is perhaps TRBD1 (6 bases). CDR3 length: 15 amino acids. Germline CDR1 LGHNA, CDR2 YSLEER. The V end lost 4 bases, the J end lost 3 bases, and 12 bases lay between the germline ends. CDR3 sequence (DNA): TGCGCCAGCAGCCCGTACACAGGGTACACCGGGGAGCTGTTTTTT. Protein: CASSPYTGYTGELFF.

The chain couples TRBV4-3 to TRBJ1-4; 7 bases agree with TRBD1. Trimming cost V 0 bases and J 4 bases; bases outside gene matches: 8. CDR3 length: 17 residues. CDR1 is LGHNA and CDR2 is YSLEER in the germline V gene. Written as DNA, the CDR3 is TGCGCCAGCAGCCAAGATGCCTGGACAGGCCTTAATGAAAAACTGTTTTTT. It is translated as CASSQDAWTGLNEKLFF.

This clone was seen more than once but under ten times. One junction end disagrees with the germline gene, perhaps due to a read error. The chain joins TRBV7-7 to TRBJ2-1, with 8 positions matching TRBD2. The germline V gene has CDR1 SSHAT and CDR2 FNYEAQ (reference sequence). The CDR3 is 14 residues long. CDR3 nucleotides: TGTGCTAGCAGCCCTCCGGGGGGGGCCAATGAGCAGTTCTTC. Protein sequence: CASSPPGGANEQFF.

The rearrangement uses TRBV7-2 and TRBJ1-2; no clear D. CDR1 is SGHTA and CDR2 is FQGNSA in the germline V gene. The CDR3 spans 13 residues. V was cut by 5 bases and J by 7 bases, with 14 bases left in between. In nucleotides, the CDR3 is TGTGCCAGCAGCCCGGACTCCTTGAGTGGCTACACCTTC. It is translated as CASSPDSLSGYTF. Using reference TRBV7-2 and TRBJ1-2 for the parts outside the CDR3, the full variable domain is GAGVSQSPSNKVTEKGKDVELRCDPISGHTALYWYRQSLGQGLEFLIYFQGNSAPDKSGLPSDRFSAERTGGSVSTLTIQRTQQEDSAVYLCASSPDSLSGYTFGSGTRLTVV.

This chain uses TRBV3-1 (or the pseudogene TRBV3-2) with TRBJ1-5; no reliable D call. The germline V gene has CDR1 LGHDT and CDR2 YNNKEL (reference sequence). The CDR3 is 13 amino acids. The germline V and J ends were trimmed by 0 bases and 5 bases, with 5 bases remaining between them. The CDR3 nucleotides read TGTGCCAGCAGCCAAGATCGAGATCAGCCCCAGCATTTT. Translating it yields CASSQDRDQPQHF.

The chain's CDR3 is CASSPRTGRYGYTF. The CDR3, as DNA: TGTGCCAGCAGCCCTCGGACAGGGAGGTATGGCTACACCTTC. The genes are TRBV3-1 (or the pseudogene TRBV3-2) and TRBJ1-2; TRBD1 aligns across 8 bases. The ends lost 4 bases at V and 5 bases at J; junction bases unmatched: 6. The CDR3 spans 14 residues. Looked up from germline, CDR1 is LGHDT and CDR2 is YNNKEL (reference sequence).

With regard to this clone: This sample includes further DNA sequences coding for the same CDR3. This chain links TRBV19 with TRBJ2-3; weak D call: TRBD1 (5 bases). There are 14 residues in the CDR3. The V end lost 3 bases, the J end lost 1 base, and 8 bases lay between the germline ends. Germline CDR1 is LNHDA and CDR2 is SQIVND (reference sequence). The CDR3 spells CASSILTGTDTQYF. The DNA of the CDR3 is TGTGCCAGTAGTATTCTGACAGGCACAGATACGCAGTATTTT.

The rearrangement joins TRBV28 to TRBJ2-1; 8 bases fit TRBD2. This CDR3 comprises 16 residues. In germline, CDR1 is MDHEN, CDR2 SYDVKM. J was trimmed by 5 bases and V by 1 base; bases with no gene match: 7. CDR3 sequence: CASSLLWAGGNNEQFF. The CDR3 DNA sequence: TGTGCCAGCAGTTTATTGTGGGCGGGGGGAAACAATGAGCAGTTCTTC.

The rearrangement uses TRBV7-3 and TRBJ2-3, with a tentative D call TRBD2 (6 bases). The CDR3 covers 14 residues. V was clipped by 4 bases and J by 3 bases, with 11 bases between them. The germline V gene has CDR1 SGHTA and CDR2 FQGTGA. CDR3: CASSSGTPTDTQYF. In DNA, the CDR3 is TGTGCCAGCAGCTCAGGGACTCCTACAGATACGCAGTATTTT.

The V and J genes are TRBV24-1 and TRBJ2-2, with D uncertain. Looked up from germline, CDR1 is KGHDR and CDR2 is SFDVKD. The CDR3 spans 14 residues. V dropped 3 bases and J dropped 6 bases, with 10 bases sitting between them. CDR3 sequence (DNA): TGTGCCACCAGTGATCCCCAGTATCCCGGGGAGCTGTTTTTT. Its translation is CATSDPQYPGELFF.